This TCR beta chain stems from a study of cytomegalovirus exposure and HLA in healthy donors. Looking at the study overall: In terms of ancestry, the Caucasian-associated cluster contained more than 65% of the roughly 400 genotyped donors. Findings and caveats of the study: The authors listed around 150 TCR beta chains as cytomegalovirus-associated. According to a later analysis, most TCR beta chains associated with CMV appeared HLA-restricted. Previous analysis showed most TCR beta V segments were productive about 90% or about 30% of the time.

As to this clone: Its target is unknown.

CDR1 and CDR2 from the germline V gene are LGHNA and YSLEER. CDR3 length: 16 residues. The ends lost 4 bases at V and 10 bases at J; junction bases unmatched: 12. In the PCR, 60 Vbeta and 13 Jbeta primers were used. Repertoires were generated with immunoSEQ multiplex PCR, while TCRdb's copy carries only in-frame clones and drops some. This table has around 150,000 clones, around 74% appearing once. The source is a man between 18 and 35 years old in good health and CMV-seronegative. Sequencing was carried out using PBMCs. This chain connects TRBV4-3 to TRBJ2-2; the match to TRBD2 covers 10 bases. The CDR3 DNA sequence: TGCGCCAGCAGCCCCTCCGGGGCTAGCGGGAGTTCGGAGCTGTTTTTT. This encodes CASSPSGASGSSELFF.